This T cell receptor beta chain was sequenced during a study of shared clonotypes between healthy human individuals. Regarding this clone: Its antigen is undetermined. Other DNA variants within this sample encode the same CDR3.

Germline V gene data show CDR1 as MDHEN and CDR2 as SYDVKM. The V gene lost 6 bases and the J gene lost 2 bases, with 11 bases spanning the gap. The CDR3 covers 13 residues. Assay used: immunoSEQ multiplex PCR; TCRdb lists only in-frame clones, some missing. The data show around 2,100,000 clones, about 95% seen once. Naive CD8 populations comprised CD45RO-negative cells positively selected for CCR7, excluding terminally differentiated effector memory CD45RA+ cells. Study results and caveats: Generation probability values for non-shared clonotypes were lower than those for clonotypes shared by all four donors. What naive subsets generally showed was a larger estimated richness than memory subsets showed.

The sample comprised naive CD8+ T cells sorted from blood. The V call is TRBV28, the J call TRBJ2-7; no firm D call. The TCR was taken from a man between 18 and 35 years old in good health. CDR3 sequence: CASSSGVTYEQYF. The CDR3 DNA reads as TGTGCCAGCAGCTCCGGAGTTACCTACGAGCAGTACTTC.